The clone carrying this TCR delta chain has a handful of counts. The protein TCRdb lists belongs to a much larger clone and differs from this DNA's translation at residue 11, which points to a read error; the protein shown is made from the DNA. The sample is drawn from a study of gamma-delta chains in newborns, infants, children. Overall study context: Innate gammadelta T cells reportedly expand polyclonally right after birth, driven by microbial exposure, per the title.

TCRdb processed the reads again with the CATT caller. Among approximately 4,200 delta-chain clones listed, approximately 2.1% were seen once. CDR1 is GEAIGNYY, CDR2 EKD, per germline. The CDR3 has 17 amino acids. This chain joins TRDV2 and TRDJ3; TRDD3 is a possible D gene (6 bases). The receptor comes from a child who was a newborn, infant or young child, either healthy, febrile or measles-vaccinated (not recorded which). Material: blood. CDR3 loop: CACDPTGSSWVTRQMFF. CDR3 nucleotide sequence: TGTGCCTGTGACCCTACTGGGAGCTCCTGGGTCACCCGACAGATGTTTTTC.